The following is a T cell receptor beta chain sequence with its context. Antigen specificity is unknown. Making use of molecular barcodes, quantitative 5'-RACE generated TCR beta libraries. Via MiXCR, TCRdb re-called the 5' RACE reads, giving one row per CDR3 protein. The table lists some 840,000 distinct CDR3 sequences, 10% to 15% of them singletons. The source of the sample is a study of CD8 T cells in ankylosing spondylitis. Points from the study as a whole: For ankylosing spondylitis blood, a TCR beta motif of 7 or 8 highly homologous variants appeared characteristic. It was reported that disease-linked clones were significantly enriched in matched ankylosing spondylitis synovial fluid.

Specimen: blood, either unsorted or a sorted T cell fraction (not recorded which). The receptor comes from a male donor with ankylosing spondylitis.

CDR3 bases: TGTGCCAGCAGCTGGGACAGGGGGAGAATCCGTGAAGCTTTCTTT. Translation: CASSWDRGRIREAFF. The rearrangement links TRBV7-8 to TRBJ1-1, with 11 bases lining up with TRBD1. The germline V gene encodes CDR1 SGHVS and CDR2 FQNEAQ. CDR3 size: 15 residues. V shed 4 bases, J shed 7 bases, and the junction held 8 bases outside the gene matches.